This entry features one T cell receptor (beta chain) sequence. The V end lost 1 base, the J end lost 8 bases, and 12 bases lay between the germline ends. Looked up from germline, CDR1 is LGHDT and CDR2 is YNNKEL (reference sequence). The CDR3 loop spans 15 amino acids. This sample was taken from a study of blood T cell repertoires in COVID-19. Repertoires were generated with immunoSEQ multiplex PCR, while TCRdb's copy carries only in-frame clones and drops some. The data show fewer than 50,000 clones, with around 82% seen just once and about a quarter held by the top ten. This chain links TRBV3-1 (or the pseudogene TRBV3-2) with TRBJ1-6; D gene unclear. The sequencing sample was made of peripheral blood. The clonotype was recovered from a man aged 80 or over with acute or convalescent COVID-19. CDR3 region: CASSQGGSGDSPLHF. The CDR3 DNA sequence: TGTGCCAGCAGCCAAGGAGGGTCCGGGGATTCACCCCTCCACTTT.